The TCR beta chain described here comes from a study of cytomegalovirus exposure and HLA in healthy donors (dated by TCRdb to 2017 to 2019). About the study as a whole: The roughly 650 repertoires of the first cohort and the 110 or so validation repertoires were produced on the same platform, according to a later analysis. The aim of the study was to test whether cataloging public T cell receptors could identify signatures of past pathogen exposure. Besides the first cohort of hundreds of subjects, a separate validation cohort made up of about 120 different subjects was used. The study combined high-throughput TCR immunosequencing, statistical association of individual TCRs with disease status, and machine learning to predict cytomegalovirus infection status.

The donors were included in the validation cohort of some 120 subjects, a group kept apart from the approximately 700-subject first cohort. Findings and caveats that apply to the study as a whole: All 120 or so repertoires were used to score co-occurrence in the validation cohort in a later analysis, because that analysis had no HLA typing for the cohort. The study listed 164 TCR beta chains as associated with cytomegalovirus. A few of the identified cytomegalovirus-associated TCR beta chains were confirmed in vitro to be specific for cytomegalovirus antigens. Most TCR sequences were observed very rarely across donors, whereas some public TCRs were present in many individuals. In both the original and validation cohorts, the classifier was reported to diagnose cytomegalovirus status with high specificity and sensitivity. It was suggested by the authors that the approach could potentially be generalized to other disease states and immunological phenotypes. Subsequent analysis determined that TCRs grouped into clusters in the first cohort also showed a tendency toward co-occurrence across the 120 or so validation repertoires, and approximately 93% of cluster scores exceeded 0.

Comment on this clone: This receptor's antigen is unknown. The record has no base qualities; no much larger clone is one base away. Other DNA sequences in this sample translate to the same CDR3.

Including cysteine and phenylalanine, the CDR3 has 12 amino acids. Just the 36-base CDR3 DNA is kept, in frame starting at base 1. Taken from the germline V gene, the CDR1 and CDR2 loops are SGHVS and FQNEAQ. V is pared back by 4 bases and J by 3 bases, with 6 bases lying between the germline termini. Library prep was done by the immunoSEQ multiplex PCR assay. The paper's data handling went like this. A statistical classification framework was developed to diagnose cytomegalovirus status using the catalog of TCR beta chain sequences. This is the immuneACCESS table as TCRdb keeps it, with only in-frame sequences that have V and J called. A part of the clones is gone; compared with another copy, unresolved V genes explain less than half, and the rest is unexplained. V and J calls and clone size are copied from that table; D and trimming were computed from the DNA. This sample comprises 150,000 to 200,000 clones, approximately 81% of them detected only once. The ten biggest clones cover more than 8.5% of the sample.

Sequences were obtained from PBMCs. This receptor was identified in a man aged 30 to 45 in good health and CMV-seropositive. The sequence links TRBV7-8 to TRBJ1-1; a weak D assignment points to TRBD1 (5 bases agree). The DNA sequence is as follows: TGTGCCAGCAGCTGGGGGGACACTGAAGCTTTCTTT. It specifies CASSWGDTEAFF.